A selection of T cell receptor beta chains follows, all from one sample in a study of tumour-infiltrating T cells in Burkitt lymphoma. Using immunoSEQ multiplex PCR, the repertoire was profiled, and TCRdb retains in-frame clones only, with some absent. The profile shows 15,000 to 20,000 clones, roughly 79% of them singletons. Sequencing used tumor tissue. These TCRs come from a human donor with diffuse large B-cell lymphoma. Each CDR3 is given with its conserved first and last residue.

v_call cdr3_aa
TRBV29-1 CSVDYAEAFF
TRBV5-1 CASSIGTSGSIDTGELFF
TRBV5-8 CASSFWTGSTDTQYF
TRBV4-1 CASSQDMEGAIIQPQHF
TRBV2 CASSEASYGYTF
TRBV7-3 CASSLTGQGTYEQYF
TRBV27 CASRLTGSYEQYF
TRBV6-5 CASTSPGENTGELFF
TRBV29-1 CSALIPGQGFNEKLFF
TRBV4-1 CASSQLQGIGNTGELFF
TRBV4-3 CASSQGQTTQGDTQYF
TRBV10-3 CAISESTEQYF
TRBV11-2 CASSVEGPGNTIYF
TRBV4-3 CASSQDEQVAENEQFF
TRBV7-6 CASSLVGGGSYNEQFF
TRBV18 CASSPGLAGAVNTQYF
TRBV27 CASSTGPDPELFF